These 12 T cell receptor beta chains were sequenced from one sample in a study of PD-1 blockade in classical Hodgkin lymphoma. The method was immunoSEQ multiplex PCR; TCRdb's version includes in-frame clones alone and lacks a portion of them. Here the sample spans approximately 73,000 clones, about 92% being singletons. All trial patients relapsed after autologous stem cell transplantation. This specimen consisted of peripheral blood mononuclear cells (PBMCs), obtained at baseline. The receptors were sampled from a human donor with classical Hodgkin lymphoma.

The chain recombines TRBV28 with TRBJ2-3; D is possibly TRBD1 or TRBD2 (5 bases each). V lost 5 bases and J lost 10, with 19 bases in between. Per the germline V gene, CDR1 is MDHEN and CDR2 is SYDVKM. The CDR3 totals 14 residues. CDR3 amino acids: CASSVWGFVNPQYF. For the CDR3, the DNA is TGTGCCAGCAGTGTGTGGGGGTTTGTAAATCCGCAGTATTTT.

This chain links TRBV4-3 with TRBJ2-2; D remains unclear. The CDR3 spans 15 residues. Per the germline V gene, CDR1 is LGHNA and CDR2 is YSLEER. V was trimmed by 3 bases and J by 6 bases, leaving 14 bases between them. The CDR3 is CASSQYFGFAGELFF. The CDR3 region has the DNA TGCGCCAGCAGCCAGTACTTTGGATTCGCCGGGGAGCTGTTTTTT.

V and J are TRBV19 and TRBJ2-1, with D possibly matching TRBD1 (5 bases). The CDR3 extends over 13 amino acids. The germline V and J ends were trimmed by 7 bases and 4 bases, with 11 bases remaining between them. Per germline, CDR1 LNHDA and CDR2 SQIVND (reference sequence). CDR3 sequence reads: CASNHDSYNEQFF. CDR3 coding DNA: TGTGCCAGTAACCACGACAGTTACAATGAGCAGTTCTTC. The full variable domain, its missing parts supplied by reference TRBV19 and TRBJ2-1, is DGGITQSPKYLFRKEGQNVTLSCEQNLNHDAMYWYRQDPGQGLRLIYYSQIVNDFQKGDIAEGYSVSREKKESFPLTVTSAQKNPTAFYLCASNHDSYNEQFFGPGTRLTVL.

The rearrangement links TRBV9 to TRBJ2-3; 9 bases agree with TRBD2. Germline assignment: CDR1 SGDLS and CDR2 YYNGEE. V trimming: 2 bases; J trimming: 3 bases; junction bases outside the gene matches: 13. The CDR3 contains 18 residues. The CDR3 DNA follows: TGTGCCAGCAGCGTGAGCCTAGCGGGACCCGAGGGAACAGATACGCAGTATTTT. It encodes CASSVSLAGPEGTDTQYF.

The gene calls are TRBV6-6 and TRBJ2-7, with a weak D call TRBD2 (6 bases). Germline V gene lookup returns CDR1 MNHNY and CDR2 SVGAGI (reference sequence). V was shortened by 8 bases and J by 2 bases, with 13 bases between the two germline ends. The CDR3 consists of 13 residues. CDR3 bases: TGTGCCAGCGCGGGGACCGGGACCTACGAGCAGTACTTC. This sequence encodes CASAGTGTYEQYF.

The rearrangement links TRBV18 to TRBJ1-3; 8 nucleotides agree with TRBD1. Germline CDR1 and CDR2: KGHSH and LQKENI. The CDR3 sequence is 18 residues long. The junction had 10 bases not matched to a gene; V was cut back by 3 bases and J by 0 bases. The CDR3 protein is CASSPSEFTGGSGNTIYF. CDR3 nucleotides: TGTGCCAGCTCACCGTCGGAGTTCACAGGGGGCTCTGGAAACACCATATATTTT.

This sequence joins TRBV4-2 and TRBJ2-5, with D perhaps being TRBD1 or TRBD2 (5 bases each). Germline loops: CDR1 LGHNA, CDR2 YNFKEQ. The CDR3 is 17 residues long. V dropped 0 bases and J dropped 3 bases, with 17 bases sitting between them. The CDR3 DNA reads TGTGCCAGCAGCCAAGAAGGGACGGGGTGGGTGAAAGAGACCCAGTACTTC. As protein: CASSQEGTGWVKETQYF.

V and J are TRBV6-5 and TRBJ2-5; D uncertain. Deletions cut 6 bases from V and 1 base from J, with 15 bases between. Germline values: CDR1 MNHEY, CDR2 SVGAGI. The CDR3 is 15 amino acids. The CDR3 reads CASSPFPGPQETQYF. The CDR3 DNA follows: TGTGCCAGCAGCCCTTTCCCGGGTCCCCAAGAGACCCAGTACTTC.

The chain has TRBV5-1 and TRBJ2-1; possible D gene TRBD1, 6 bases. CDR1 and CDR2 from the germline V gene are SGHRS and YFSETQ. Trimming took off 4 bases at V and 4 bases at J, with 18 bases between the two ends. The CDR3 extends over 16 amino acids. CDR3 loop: CASSLDRPLLYNEQFF. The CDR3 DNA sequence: TGCGCCAGCAGCCTTGACAGGCCCCTCCTTTACAATGAGCAGTTCTTC.

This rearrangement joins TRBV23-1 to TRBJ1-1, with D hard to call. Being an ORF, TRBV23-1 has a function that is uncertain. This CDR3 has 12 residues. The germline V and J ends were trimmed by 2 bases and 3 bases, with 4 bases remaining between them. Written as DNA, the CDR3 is TGCGCCAGCAGTCAAATGTACACTGAAGCTTTCTTT. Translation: CASSQMYTEAFF.

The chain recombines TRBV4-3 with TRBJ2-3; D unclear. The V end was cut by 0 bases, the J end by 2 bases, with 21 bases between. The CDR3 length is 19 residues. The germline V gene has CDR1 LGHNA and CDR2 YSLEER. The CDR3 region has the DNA TGCGCCAGCAGCCAAGATGTCAGCGTTGGCTCCGGGTCCACAGATACGCAGTATTTT. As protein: CASSQDVSVGSGSTDTQYF.

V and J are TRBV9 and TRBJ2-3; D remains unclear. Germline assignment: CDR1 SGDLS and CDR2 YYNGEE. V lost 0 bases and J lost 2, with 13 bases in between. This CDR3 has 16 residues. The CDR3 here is CASSVGPHRDTDTQYF. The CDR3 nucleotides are TGTGCCAGCAGCGTAGGCCCCCACAGAGACACAGATACGCAGTATTTT.